This T cell receptor (beta chain) was obtained from a study of cytomegalovirus exposure and HLA in healthy donors. The CDR3 extends over 16 amino acids. V was pared by 0 bases and J by 3 bases, with 2 bases of the junction left unmatched. Per the germline V gene, CDR1 is LGHNA and CDR2 is YNFKEQ. General observations from the study: TCR beta chains numbering under 200 were designated cytomegalovirus-associated.

To note about this clone: Its cognate antigen is unknown.

In the PCR, 60 Vbeta and 13 Jbeta primers were used. Some clones are missing from TCRdb's copy, which holds only in-frame ones; the method was immunoSEQ multiplex PCR. The sample yields fewer than 100,000 clones, roughly 80% seen once. The sample taken for sequencing was PBMCs. This receptor was taken from a female donor in good health and CMV-seronegative. The chain employs TRBV4-2 and TRBJ2-6, with 7 bases matching TRBD1. Written as DNA, the CDR3 is TGTGCCAGCAGCCAAGATGCAGGGGGTGGGGCCAACGTCCTGACTTTC. This sequence encodes CASSQDAGGGANVLTF.